This entry is about one T cell receptor beta chain. The data originate from a study of blood T cell repertoires in COVID-19. Study information: Sites in the United States, Italy and Spain provided acute and convalescent COVID-19 samples.

The CDR3 length is 15 residues. The germline V gene encodes CDR1 MDHEN and CDR2 SYDVKM. Trimming removed 3 bases at V and 4 bases at J, with 13 bases between. Per the original data handling: It was from reference gene primer amplification that nucleated cell counts were estimated. The method was immunoSEQ multiplex PCR; TCRdb's version includes in-frame clones alone and lacks a portion of them. V, J and clone size are those of that table, while D and trimming were read from the DNA. The sample lists 200,000 to 250,000 clones; roughly 85% were seen once. Material for sequencing was PBMCs or T cells enriched from blood (not recorded which). The clonotype originates from a man aged 35 to 55 who had recovered from COVID-19. The V and J genes are TRBV28 and TRBJ1-5; D remains unclear. CDR3 nucleotides: TGTGCCAGCAGTTTTCCCAAGGGAGGAAATCAGCCCCAGCATTTT. This encodes CASSFPKGGNQPQHF.